Shown below are 10 T cell receptor beta chains from a single sample sequenced in a study of response to subunit inactivated influenza vaccine. TCRdb independently ran MiXCR on the RT-PCR reads; one entry per CDR3 protein. The sample records fewer than 350,000 distinct CDR3 sequences, around a fifth being singletons. Sequencing was performed on PBMCs from blood, taken about 20 months after vaccination. The receptors were gathered from a man between 45 and 75 years old who received an inactivated influenza vaccine.

V and J are TRBV5-1 and TRBJ2-2; weak D call: TRBD1 (5 bases). Between the trimmed V and J ends, which lost 0 bases and 6 bases, there was a span of 9 bases. The CDR3 runs 14 residues. From germline, CDR1 is SGHRS and CDR2 YFSETQ. CDR3 in amino acids: CASSLAQGSGELFF. CDR3 sequence (DNA): TGCGCCAGCAGCTTGGCTCAGGGCTCCGGGGAGCTGTTTTTT.

This clonotype was counted ten times or more. The chain couples TRBV16 to TRBJ1-6; D unclear. The germline CDR1 and CDR2 sequences are KGHSY and FQNENV. There are 13 residues in the CDR3. The V end was cut by 0 bases, the J end by 7 bases, with 4 bases between. As DNA, the CDR3 is TGTGCCAGCAGCCAATCTACGAATTCACCCCTCCACTTT. Translating it yields CASSQSTNSPLHF.

This clonotype was observed a handful of times. V gene TRBV6-1 combines with J gene TRBJ1-1, with TRBD1 matching over 7 bases. In germline, CDR1 is MNHNS, CDR2 SASEGT. This CDR3 region has 13 residues. The trim removed 10 bases at V and 3 bases at J, leaving 8 bases unmatched. The CDR3 sequence is CATRGTADTEAFF. CDR3 bases: TGTGCCACCCGAGGGACAGCAGACACTGAAGCTTTCTTT.

This clonotype occurred a few times. This chain joins TRBV5-1 and TRBJ2-3; no clear D. The CDR3 has 14 residues. Trimming removed 4 bases from V and 0 bases from J, with 9 bases in between. The V gene's germline CDR1 is SGHRS and CDR2 YFSETQ. For the CDR3, the DNA is TGCGCCAGCAGCCCGTCGACTAGCACAGATACGCAGTATTTT. Its translation: CASSPSTSTDTQYF. The full variable domain, with the rest looked up from reference TRBV5-1 and TRBJ2-3, is KAGVTQTPRYLIKTRGQQVTLSCSPISGHRSVSWYQQTPGQGLQFLFEYFSETQRNKGNFPGRFSGRQFSNSRSEMNVSTLELGDSALYLCASSPSTSTDTQYFGPGTRLTVL.

The rearrangement joins TRBV4-2 to TRBJ1-1, with D perhaps matching TRBD1 (5 bases). The CDR3 totals 17 residues. Germline V gene lookup returns CDR1 LGHNA and CDR2 YNFKEQ. V was trimmed by 3 bases and J by 0 bases, leaving 17 bases between them. CDR3 residues: CASSHRRQTRVNTEAFF. The CDR3 bases are TGTGCCAGCAGCCACAGAAGACAGACCCGGGTGAACACTGAAGCTTTCTTT.

V is TRBV20-1 and J is TRBJ2-7; 10 bases are shared with TRBD2. The germline CDR1 and CDR2 sequences are DFQATT and SNEGSKA (reference sequence). With 6 bases clipped from V and 6 bases from J, the junction kept 11 bases outside the gene matches. The CDR3 consists of 14 residues. This CDR3 reads CSALRLAGALEQYF. DNA of the CDR3: TGCAGTGCGCTAAGACTAGCGGGTGCCCTCGAGCAGTACTTC.

The chain uses TRBV27 and TRBJ1-1; D is unclear. CDR1 MNHEY and CDR2 SMNVEV come from the germline V gene (reference sequence). The CDR3 totals 14 residues. V was cut by 3 bases and J by 3 bases, with 11 bases left in between. DNA for the CDR3: TGTGCCAGCAGTTTTCGGGTTGGGGACACTGAAGCTTTCTTT. This translates into CASSFRVGDTEAFF.

This clonotype was counted only a few times. The chain has TRBV9 and TRBJ2-5; D is tentatively TRBD1 or TRBD2 (5 bases each). The germline V gene has CDR1 SGDLS and CDR2 YYNGEE. V was clipped by 3 bases and J by 4 bases, with 10 bases between them. This CDR3 is 13 amino acids long. In DNA form, the CDR3 reads TGTGCCAGCAGCGGGGGACGAGGAGAGACCCAGTACTTC. As protein: CASSGGRGETQYF.

This clonotype has at least ten counts. The CDR3 loop is CASSRGQGGQPQHF. The CDR3 nucleotides are TGTGCCAGCAGCAGGGGACAGGGGGGTCAGCCCCAGCATTTT. The rearrangement uses TRBV6-1 and TRBJ1-5; 11 bases fit TRBD1. CDR3 length equals 14 residues. Germline V gene data show CDR1 as MNHNS and CDR2 as SASEGT. V was pared by 6 bases and J by 6 bases, with 4 bases of the junction left unmatched.

The rearrangement joins TRBV7-6 to TRBJ2-1, with D tentatively TRBD1 or TRBD2 (6 bases each). CDR1 and CDR2 (germline): SGHVS, FNYEAQ. The CDR3 length is 13 residues. With 3 bases removed from V and 7 bases from J, the gap between germline ends came to 10 bases. The DNA of the CDR3 is TGTGCCAGCAGCTTGGGGGGCGCGAATGAGCAGTTCTTC. This gives the protein CASSLGGANEQFF.